This TCR beta chain is from a study of regulatory T cells in long-lasting Graves disease. According to the study, TCR beta libraries were built with iRepertoire HTBI primers and CDR3-region Arm-PCR. Each CDR3 protein is one row after TCRdb ran MiXCR on the multiplex PCR reads. Of approximately 400,000 distinct CDR3 sequences in the sample, 14% to 15% are singletons; the top ten hold approximately 15%. This clonotype was counted many times. Its antigen is unknown. Time point defined: newly diagnosed GD, antithyroid drugs for less than 3 months. The TCR library used RNA extracted from PBMCs. Per the germline V gene, CDR1 is MNHEY and CDR2 is SMNVEV (reference sequence). V trimming: 6 bases; J trimming: 2 bases; junction bases outside the gene matches: 13. The CDR3 extends over 17 amino acids. Whole-study findings and limits: Sample size, which was small, may have reduced accuracy.

The same sample was also studied in work on T cells in Graves' hyperthyroidism and ophthalmopathy. From that report: Criteria for exclusion of patients were uncontrolled infection, other autoimmune disease, pregnancy or lactation. The majority of expanded thyroid clonotypes above 0.001 also appeared in blood.

The clonotype originates from a woman in her twenties or thirties with Graves disease. The chain couples TRBV27 to TRBJ2-1; TRBD2 agrees at 7 bases. The sequenced sample was peripheral blood mononuclear cells (PBMCs), obtained at new diagnosis, from a patient treated with antithyroid drugs. In nucleotides, the CDR3 is TGTGCCAGCAGGGGCCACGGTGGGGGGGGTACCTACAATGAGCAGTTCTTC. Translated: CASRGHGGGGTYNEQFF.